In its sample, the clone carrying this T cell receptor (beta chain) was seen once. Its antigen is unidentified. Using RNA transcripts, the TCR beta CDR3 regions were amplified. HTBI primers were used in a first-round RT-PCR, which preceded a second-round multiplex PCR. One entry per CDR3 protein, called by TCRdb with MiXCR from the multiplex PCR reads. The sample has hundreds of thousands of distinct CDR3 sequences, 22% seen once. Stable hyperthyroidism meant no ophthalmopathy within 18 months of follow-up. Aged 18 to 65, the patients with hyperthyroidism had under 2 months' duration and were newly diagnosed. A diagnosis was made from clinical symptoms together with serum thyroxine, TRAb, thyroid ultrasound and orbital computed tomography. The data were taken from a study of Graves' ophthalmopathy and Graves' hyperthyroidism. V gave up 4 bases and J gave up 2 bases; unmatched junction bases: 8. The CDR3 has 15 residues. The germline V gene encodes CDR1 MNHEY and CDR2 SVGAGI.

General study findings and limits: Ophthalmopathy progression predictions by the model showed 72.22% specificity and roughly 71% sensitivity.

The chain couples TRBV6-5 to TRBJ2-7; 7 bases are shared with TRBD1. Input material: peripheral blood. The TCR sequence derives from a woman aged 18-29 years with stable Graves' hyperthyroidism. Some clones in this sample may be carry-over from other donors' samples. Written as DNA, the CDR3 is TGTGCCAGCAGTTCGAAGACAGGGAGACCCTACGAGCAGTACTTC. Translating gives CASSSKTGRPYEQYF.